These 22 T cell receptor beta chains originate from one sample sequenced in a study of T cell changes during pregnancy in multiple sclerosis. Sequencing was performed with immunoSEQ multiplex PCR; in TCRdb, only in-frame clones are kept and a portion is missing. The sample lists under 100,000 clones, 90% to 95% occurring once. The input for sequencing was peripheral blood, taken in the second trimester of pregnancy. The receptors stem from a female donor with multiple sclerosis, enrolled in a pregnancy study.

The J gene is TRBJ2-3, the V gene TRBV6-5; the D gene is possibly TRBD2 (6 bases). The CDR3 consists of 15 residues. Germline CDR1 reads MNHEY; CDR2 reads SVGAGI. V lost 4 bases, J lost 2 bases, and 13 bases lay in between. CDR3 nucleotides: TGTGCCAGCAGTTTGCGGCGGGACCCCACAGATACGCAGTATTTT. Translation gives CASSLRRDPTDTQYF.

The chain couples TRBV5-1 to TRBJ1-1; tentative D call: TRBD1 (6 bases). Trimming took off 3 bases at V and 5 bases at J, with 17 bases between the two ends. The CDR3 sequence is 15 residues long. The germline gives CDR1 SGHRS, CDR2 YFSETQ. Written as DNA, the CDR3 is TGCGCCAGCAGCTGGGAACAGGGATTGGAAACTGAAGCTTTCTTT. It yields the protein CASSWEQGLETEAFF.

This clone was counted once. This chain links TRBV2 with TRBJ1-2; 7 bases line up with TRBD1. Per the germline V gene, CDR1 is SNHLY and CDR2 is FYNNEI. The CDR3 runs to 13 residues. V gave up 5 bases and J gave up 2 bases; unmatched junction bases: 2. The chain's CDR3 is CASSSTGNYGYTF. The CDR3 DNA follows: TGTGCCAGCAGTTCGACAGGGAACTATGGCTACACCTTC. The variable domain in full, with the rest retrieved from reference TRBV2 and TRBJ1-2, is EPEVTQTPSHQVTQMGQEVILRCVPISNHLYFYWYRQILGQKVEFLVSFYNNEISEKSEIFDDQFSVERPDGSNFTLKIRSTKLEDSAMYFCASSSTGNYGYTFGSGTRLTVV.

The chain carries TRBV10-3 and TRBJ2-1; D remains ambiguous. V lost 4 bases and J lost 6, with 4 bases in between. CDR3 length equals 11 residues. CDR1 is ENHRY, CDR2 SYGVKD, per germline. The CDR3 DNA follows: TGTGCCATCAGTGTCGGCAATGAGCAGTTCTTC. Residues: CAISVGNEQFF.

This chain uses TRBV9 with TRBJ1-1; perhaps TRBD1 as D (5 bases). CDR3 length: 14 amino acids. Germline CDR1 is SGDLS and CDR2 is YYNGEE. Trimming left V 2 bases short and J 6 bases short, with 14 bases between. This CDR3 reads CASSVPGNRAEAFF. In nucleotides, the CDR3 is TGTGCCAGCAGCGTCCCAGGGAATAGAGCTGAAGCTTTCTTT.

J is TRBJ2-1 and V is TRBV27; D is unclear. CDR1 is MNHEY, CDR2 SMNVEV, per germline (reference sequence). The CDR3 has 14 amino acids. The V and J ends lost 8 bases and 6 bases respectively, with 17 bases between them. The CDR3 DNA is TGTGCCAGCGGATTCGGGTCCTATACCAATGAGCAGTTCTTC. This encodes CASGFGSYTNEQFF.

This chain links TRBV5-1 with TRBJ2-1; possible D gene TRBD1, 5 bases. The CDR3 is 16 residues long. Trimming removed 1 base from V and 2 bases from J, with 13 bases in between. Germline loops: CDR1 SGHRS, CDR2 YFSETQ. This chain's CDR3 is CASSLSSQGPYNEQFF. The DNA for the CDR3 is TGCGCCAGCAGCTTGAGCTCGCAGGGTCCCTACAATGAGCAGTTCTTC.

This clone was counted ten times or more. The CDR3 spells CASSSTGTGGTGEQYF. The CDR3 region has the DNA TGTGCCAGCAGCTCCACCGGGACAGGGGGCACGGGGGAGCAGTACTTC. The chain recombines TRBV7-8 with TRBJ2-7; 12 nucleotides align to TRBD1. This CDR3 region has 16 residues. Germline V gives CDR1 SGHVS, CDR2 FQNEAQ. V was clipped by 4 bases and J by 7 bases; unmatched bases: 11.

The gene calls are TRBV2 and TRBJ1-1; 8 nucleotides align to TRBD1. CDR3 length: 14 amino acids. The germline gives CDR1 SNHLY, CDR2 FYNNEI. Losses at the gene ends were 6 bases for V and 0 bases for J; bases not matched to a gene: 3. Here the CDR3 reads CASRGQGMNTEAFF. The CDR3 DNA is TGTGCCAGCAGAGGACAGGGAATGAACACTGAAGCTTTCTTT.

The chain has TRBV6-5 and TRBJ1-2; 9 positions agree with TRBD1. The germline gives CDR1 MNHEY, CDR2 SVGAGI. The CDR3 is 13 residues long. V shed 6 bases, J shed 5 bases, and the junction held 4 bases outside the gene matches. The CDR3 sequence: CASSPGTGYGYTF. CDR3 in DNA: TGTGCCAGCAGCCCCGGGACAGGGTATGGCTACACCTTC.

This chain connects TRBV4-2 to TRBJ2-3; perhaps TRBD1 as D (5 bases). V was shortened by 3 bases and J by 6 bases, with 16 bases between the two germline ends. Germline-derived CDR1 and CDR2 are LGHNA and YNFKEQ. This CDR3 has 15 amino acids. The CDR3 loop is CASSHNPRVGDTQYF. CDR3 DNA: TGTGCCAGCAGCCACAACCCCAGGGTGGGCGATACGCAGTATTTT.

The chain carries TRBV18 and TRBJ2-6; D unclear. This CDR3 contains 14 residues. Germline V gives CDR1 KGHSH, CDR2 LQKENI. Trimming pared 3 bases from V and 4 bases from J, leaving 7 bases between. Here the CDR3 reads CASSPSLGANVLTF. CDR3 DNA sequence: TGTGCCAGCTCACCCTCGTTGGGGGCCAACGTCCTGACTTTC.

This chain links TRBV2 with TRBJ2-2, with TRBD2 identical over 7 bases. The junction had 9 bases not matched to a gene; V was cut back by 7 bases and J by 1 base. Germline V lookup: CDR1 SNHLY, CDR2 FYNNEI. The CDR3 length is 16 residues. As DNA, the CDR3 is TGTGCCAGCAACCGAGGGGCTAGCGGGAACACCGGGGAGCTGTTTTTT. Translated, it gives CASNRGASGNTGELFF. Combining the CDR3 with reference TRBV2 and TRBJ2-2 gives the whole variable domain EPEVTQTPSHQVTQMGQEVILRCVPISNHLYFYWYRQILGQKVEFLVSFYNNEISEKSEIFDDQFSVERPDGSNFTLKIRSTKLEDSAMYFCASNRGASGNTGELFFGEGSRLTVL.

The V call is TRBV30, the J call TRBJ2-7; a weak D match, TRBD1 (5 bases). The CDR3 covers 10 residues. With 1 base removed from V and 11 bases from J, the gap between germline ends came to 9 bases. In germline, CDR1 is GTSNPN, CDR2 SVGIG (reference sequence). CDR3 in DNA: TGTGCCTGGAGTGCCAGGGAAAAGTACTTC. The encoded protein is CAWSAREKYF.

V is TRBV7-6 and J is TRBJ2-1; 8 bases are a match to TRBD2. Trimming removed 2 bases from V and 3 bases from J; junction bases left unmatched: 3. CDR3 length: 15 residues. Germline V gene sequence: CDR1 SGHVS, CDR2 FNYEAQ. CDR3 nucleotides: TGTGCCAGCAGCTTATTACTAGCGGACTACAATGAGCAGTTCTTC. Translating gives CASSLLLADYNEQFF.

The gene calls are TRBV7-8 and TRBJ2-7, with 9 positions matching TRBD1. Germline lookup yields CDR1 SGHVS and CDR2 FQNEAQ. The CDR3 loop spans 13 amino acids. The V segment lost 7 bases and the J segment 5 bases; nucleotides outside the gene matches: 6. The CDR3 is CASTRDRVNEQYF. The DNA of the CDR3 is TGTGCCAGCACCCGGGACAGGGTCAACGAGCAGTACTTC.

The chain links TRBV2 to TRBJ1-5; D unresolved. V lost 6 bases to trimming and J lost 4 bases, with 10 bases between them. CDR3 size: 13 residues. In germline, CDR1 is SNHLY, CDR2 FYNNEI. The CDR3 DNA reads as TGTGCCAGCAGGGCGGACTGGAATCAGCCCCAGCATTTT. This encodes CASRADWNQPQHF.

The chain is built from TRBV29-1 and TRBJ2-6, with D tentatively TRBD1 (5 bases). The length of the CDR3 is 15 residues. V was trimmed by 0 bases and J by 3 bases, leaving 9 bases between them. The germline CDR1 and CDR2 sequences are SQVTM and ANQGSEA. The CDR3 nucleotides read TGCAGCGTTGAAGATTCCAGGGTTGGGGCCAACGTCCTGACTTTC. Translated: CSVEDSRVGANVLTF.

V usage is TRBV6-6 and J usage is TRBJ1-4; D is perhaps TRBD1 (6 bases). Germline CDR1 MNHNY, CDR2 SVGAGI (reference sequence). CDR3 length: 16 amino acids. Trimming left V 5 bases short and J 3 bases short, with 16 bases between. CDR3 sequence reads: CASSQGTASSNEKLFF. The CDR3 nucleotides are TGTGCCAGCAGTCAGGGGACCGCCTCCTCTAATGAAAAACTGTTTTTT.

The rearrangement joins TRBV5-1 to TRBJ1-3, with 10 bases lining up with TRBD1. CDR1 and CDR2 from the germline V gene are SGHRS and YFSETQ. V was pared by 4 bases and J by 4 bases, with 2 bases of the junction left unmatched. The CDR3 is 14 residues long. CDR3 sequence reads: CASSGTGVGNTIYF. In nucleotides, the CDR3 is TGCGCCAGCAGCGGGACAGGGGTCGGAAACACCATATATTTT. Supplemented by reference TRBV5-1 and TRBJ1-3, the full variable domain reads KAGVTQTPRYLIKTRGQQVTLSCSPISGHRSVSWYQQTPGQGLQFLFEYFSETQRNKGNFPGRFSGRQFSNSRSEMNVSTLELGDSALYLCASSGTGVGNTIYFGEGSWLTVV.

DNA for the CDR3: TGTGCCAGCAGTGAATGGCAGGGGTATAATGAAAAACTGTTTTTT. This sequence encodes CASSEWQGYNEKLFF. This chain joins TRBV25-1 and TRBJ1-4, with D maybe TRBD1 (6 bases). The V gene's germline CDR1 is MGHDK and CDR2 SYGVNS. The CDR3 loop spans 15 amino acids. Trimming cost V 1 base and J 4 bases, with 10 bases left between them.

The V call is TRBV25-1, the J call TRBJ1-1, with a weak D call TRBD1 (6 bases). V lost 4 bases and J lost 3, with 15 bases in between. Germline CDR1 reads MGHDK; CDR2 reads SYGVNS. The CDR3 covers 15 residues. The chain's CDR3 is CASSAKQGWDTEAFF. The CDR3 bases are TGTGCCAGCAGTGCCAAACAGGGTTGGGACACTGAAGCTTTCTTT.